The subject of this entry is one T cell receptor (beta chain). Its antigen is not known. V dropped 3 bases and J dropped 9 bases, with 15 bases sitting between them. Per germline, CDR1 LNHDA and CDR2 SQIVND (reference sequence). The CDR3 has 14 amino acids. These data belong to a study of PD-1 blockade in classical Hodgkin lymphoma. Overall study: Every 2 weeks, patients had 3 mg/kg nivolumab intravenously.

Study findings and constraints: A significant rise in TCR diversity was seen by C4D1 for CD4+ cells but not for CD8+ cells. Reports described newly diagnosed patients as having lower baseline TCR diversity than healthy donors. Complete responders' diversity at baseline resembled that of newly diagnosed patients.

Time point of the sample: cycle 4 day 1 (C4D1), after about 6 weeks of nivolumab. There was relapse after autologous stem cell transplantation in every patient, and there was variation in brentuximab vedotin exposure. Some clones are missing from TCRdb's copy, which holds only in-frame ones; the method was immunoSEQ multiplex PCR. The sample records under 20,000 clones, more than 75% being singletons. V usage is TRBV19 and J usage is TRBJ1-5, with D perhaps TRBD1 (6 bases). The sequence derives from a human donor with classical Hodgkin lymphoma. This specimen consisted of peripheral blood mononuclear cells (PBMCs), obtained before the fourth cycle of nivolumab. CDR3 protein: CASSIGQGKRPQHF. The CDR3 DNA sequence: TGTGCCAGTAGTATTGGTCAGGGGAAACGGCCCCAGCATTTT.